The next 25 T cell receptor beta chains were all read from a single sample in a study of early T cells in non-severe SARS-CoV-2 infection. TCRdb processed the 5' RACE reads anew with MiXCR; each CDR3 protein has one entry. The sample consists of fewer than 95,000 distinct CDR3 sequences, roughly 17% of them appearing once. This specimen consisted of whole blood, obtained at baseline. The receptor source for this set is an adult who was a healthcare worker with PCR-confirmed SARS-CoV-2 infection or an uninfected control (not recorded which).

Many counts were recorded for this clonotype. The chain is built from TRBV6-2 or TRBV6-3 and TRBJ1-3; no reliable D call. The CDR3 is 14 residues long. Germline-derived CDR1 and CDR2 are MNHEY and SVGEGT. Trimming shortened V by 2 bases and J by 5 bases, and 10 bases separated the two germline ends. In DNA, the CDR3 is TGTGCCAGCAGTTACGCAGGAGAAAGAAACACCATATATTTT. Amino acid sequence: CASSYAGERNTIYF.

This clonotype was observed a few times. V gene TRBV7-9 combines with J gene TRBJ1-4; no clear D. Germline CDR1 is SEHNR and CDR2 is FQNEAQ (reference sequence). This CDR3 spans 20 amino acids. V was clipped by 5 bases and J by 0 bases, with 25 bases between them. The CDR3 here is CASSGRESRNRFATNEKLFF. Written as DNA, the CDR3 is TGTGCCAGCAGCGGACGGGAGAGCCGAAACCGCTTTGCAACTAATGAAAAACTGTTTTTT.

This clonotype was seen a few times. J is TRBJ1-1 and V is TRBV18; TRBD1 might be the D (5 bases). V was pared by 6 bases and J by 5 bases, with 10 bases between. CDR3 length equals 12 residues. Looked up from germline, CDR1 is KGHSH and CDR2 is LQKENI. CDR3 region: CASSPGLTEAFF. CDR3 DNA sequence: TGTGCCAGCTCGCCAGGGTTGACTGAAGCTTTCTTT.

The V and J genes are TRBV4-2 and TRBJ2-5, with 9 bases lining up with TRBD2. The length of the CDR3 is 14 residues. With 4 bases clipped from V and 5 bases from J, the junction kept 5 bases outside the gene matches. CDR1 is LGHNA and CDR2 is YNFKEQ in the germline V gene. The CDR3 reads CASSLGGTSETQYF. In nucleotides, the CDR3 is TGTGCCAGCAGCCTCGGAGGGACTAGCGAGACCCAGTACTTC.

The chain joins TRBV29-1 to TRBJ2-1; 9 bases match TRBD2. The junction had 7 bases not matched to a gene; V was cut back by 6 bases and J by 4 bases. CDR3 length: 14 amino acids. The germline V gene encodes CDR1 SQVTM and CDR2 ANQGSEA. The CDR3 loop is CSVQLAGAYNEQFF. The CDR3, as DNA: TGCAGCGTCCAACTAGCGGGTGCTTACAATGAGCAGTTCTTC.

The chain joins TRBV21-1 to TRBJ1-4. TRBV21-1 is a known pseudogene. CDR3 length equals 12 residues. CDR3 in amino acids: CASYWYREKLFF. The CDR3 nucleotides are TGTGCCAGCTATTGGTACCGCGAAAAACTGTTTTTT.

This clonotype showed up just a few times. The chain recombines TRBV10-3 with TRBJ2-7, with 7 bases that match TRBD1. CDR1 is ENHRY and CDR2 is SYGVKD in the germline V gene. CDR3 size: 17 residues. Losses at the gene ends were 6 bases for V and 2 bases for J; bases not matched to a gene: 16. The CDR3 bases are TGTGCCATCAGCCACGGACCGACAGGGACCATAACCTACGAGCAGTACTTC. This encodes CAISHGPTGTITYEQYF.

This clonotype came up a few times. This sequence joins TRBV12-5 and TRBJ2-3; D not resolved. V lost 7 bases to trimming and J lost 0 bases, with 17 bases between them. CDR3 length equals 16 residues. From germline, CDR1 is LGHNT and CDR2 FRNRAP. The CDR3 is CASVLVRTPSTDTQYF. The CDR3 DNA sequence: TGTGCTAGTGTCCTTGTCAGGACCCCTAGCACAGATACGCAGTATTTT.

V gene TRBV7-8 combines with J gene TRBJ2-5; 13 bases match TRBD2. The J segment lost 8 bases and the V segment lost 8 bases, leaving 14 bases of the junction unmatched. Germline-derived CDR1 and CDR2 are SGHVS and FQNEAQ. The CDR3 sequence is 16 residues long. The CDR3 bases are TGTGCCAGCGGACTAACTAGCGGGAGGGCGAGGGTTACCCAGTACTTC. Protein product: CASGLTSGRARVTQYF.

This clonotype was picked up many times. The chain has TRBV30 and TRBJ2-5; 10 nucleotides line up with TRBD2. Germline trimming cut 3 bases from V and 4 bases from J; bases unmatched to any gene: 5. The CDR3 totals 14 residues. From germline, CDR1 is GTSNPN and CDR2 SVGIG (reference sequence). The CDR3 loop is CAWRAGGRGETQYF. CDR3 nucleotides: TGTGCCTGGAGAGCGGGAGGGCGGGGAGAGACCCAGTACTTC.

The V call is TRBV28, the J call TRBJ2-5, with D possibly TRBD1 on 6 matching bases. Trimming stripped 2 bases from V and 0 bases from J, with 10 bases between. Germline CDR1 is MDHEN and CDR2 is SYDVKM. The CDR3 sequence is 15 residues long. Here the CDR3 reads CASSLGWTDQETQYF. CDR3 sequence (DNA): TGTGCCAGCAGTTTAGGGTGGACAGACCAAGAGACCCAGTACTTC.

This clonotype was counted many times. The chain uses TRBV5-8 and TRBJ1-1; D is possibly TRBD1 (5 bases). V was pared by 4 bases and J by 6 bases, with 13 bases between. The CDR3 has 13 amino acids. CDR1 is SGHTS, CDR2 YDEGEE, per germline. The CDR3 is CASSHNWDAEAFF. DNA for the CDR3: TGTGCCAGCAGCCACAACTGGGACGCTGAAGCTTTCTTT.

This CDR3 reads CASSLSGSPLHF. The CDR3 nucleotides read TGTGCCAGCAGCCTCTCTGGTTCACCCCTCCACTTT. The chain couples TRBV7-9 to TRBJ1-6; D remains ambiguous. Germline CDR1 and CDR2: SEHNR and FQNEAQ (reference sequence). This CDR3 is built from 12 residues. Trimming shortened V by 5 bases and J by 9 bases, and 8 bases separated the two germline ends.

The table lists this clonotype with many counts. The chain carries TRBV7-8 and TRBJ2-1; D remains ambiguous. Germline V gene lookup returns CDR1 SGHVS and CDR2 FQNEAQ. This CDR3 comprises 15 residues. The V end lost 5 bases, the J end lost 6 bases, and 17 bases lay between the germline ends. CDR3: CASSPLLGHFNEQFF. CDR3 sequence (DNA): TGTGCCAGCAGCCCACTGCTCGGCCACTTCAATGAGCAGTTCTTC.

This clonotype was detected a few times. The CDR3 nucleotides read TGCAGTGCTAGTACCCCGACTAGCGTTTCCTACGAGCAGTACTTC. As protein: CSASTPTSVSYEQYF. The rearrangement uses TRBV20-1 and TRBJ2-7; 8 bases align to TRBD2. Trimming cost V 3 bases and J 1 base; bases outside gene matches: 8. Germline V lookup: CDR1 DFQATT, CDR2 SNEGSKA (reference sequence). This CDR3 is 15 amino acids long.

The table lists this clonotype with a few counts. The chain combines TRBV5-1 with TRBJ2-7, with 8 bases matching TRBD1. The junction had 11 bases not matched to a gene; V was cut back by 1 base and J by 2 bases. CDR3 length: 17 amino acids. The germline V gene has CDR1 SGHRS and CDR2 YFSETQ. Here the CDR3 DNA reads TGCGCCAGCAGCTTGAGGCGACAGGGGTCTACCCCCTACGAGCAGTACTTC. Its translation is CASSLRRQGSTPYEQYF.

V is TRBV28 and J is TRBJ2-1, with D unresolved. The CDR3 runs 13 residues. Germline loops: CDR1 MDHEN, CDR2 SYDVKM. V lost 6 bases and J 6 bases, leaving 12 bases between the germline ends. CDR3 in amino acids: CASRPNLRNEQFF. The CDR3 DNA reads TGTGCCAGCAGGCCCAATCTGCGCAATGAGCAGTTCTTC.

The table lists this clonotype with a few counts. The V call is TRBV4-3, the J call TRBJ2-7, with 7 positions matching TRBD1. Germline CDR1 and CDR2: LGHNA and YSLEER. J lost 4 bases, V lost 0 bases, and 3 bases had no gene match. The CDR3 runs to 14 residues. The CDR3 here is CASSQDRGKYEQYF. The CDR3 bases are TGCGCCAGCAGCCAAGACAGGGGGAAGTACGAGCAGTACTTC.

The CDR3 loop reads CSASGREAFF. CDR3 nucleotides: TGCAGTGCTAGCGGCAGGGAAGCTTTCTTT. The genes are TRBV20-1 and TRBJ1-1; no reliable D call. The V gene lost 3 bases and the J gene lost 8 bases, with 7 bases spanning the gap. The CDR3 totals 10 residues. Germline CDR1 and CDR2: DFQATT and SNEGSKA (reference sequence).

The rearrangement joins TRBV19 to TRBJ1-5; no clear D gene. The CDR3 runs to 15 residues. The germline gives CDR1 LNHDA, CDR2 SQIVND (reference sequence). The ends were cut back, 0 bases at V and 1 base at J, with 7 bases in the middle. DNA for the CDR3: TGTGCCAGTAGTATAGATTCCTGGAGCAATCAGCCCCAGCATTTT. Protein product: CASSIDSWSNQPQHF.

The rearrangement uses TRBV27 and TRBJ2-3; perhaps TRBD1 as D (5 bases). Germline lookup yields CDR1 MNHEY and CDR2 SMNVEV (reference sequence). Trimming pared 5 bases from V and 6 bases from J, leaving 21 bases between. The CDR3 is 16 residues long. The CDR3 reads CASSPQPPRVRDTQYF. CDR3 DNA sequence: TGTGCCAGCAGTCCTCAACCACCCAGGGTTCGGGATACGCAGTATTTT.

This clonotype has a handful of counts. At one end the junction does not follow the germline gene, possibly because of a read error. The rearrangement uses TRBV12-3 or TRBV12-4 and TRBJ2-7, with 15 bases fitting TRBD2. This CDR3 comprises 12 residues. CDR3 in amino acids: CASGLAGGFPAF. CDR3 bases: TGTGCCAGCGGACTAGCGGGAGGGTTTCCAGCTTTC.

This clonotype was seen ten or more times. The chain employs TRBV12-3 or TRBV12-4 and TRBJ1-6, with a weak D call TRBD1 (6 bases). This CDR3 region has 13 residues. V was pared by 5 bases and J by 10 bases, with 12 bases between. The CDR3 bases are TGTGCCAGCAGTCCAGGGGAAGGCTCACCCCTCCACTTT. Residues: CASSPGEGSPLHF.

The chain uses TRBV20-1 and TRBJ2-7; 10 positions match TRBD1. Germline trimming cut 2 bases from V and 4 bases from J; bases unmatched to any gene: 14. Germline CDR1 and CDR2: DFQATT and SNEGSKA (reference sequence). The CDR3 spans 17 residues. CDR3 DNA: TGCAGTGCTAGACCACCACCGGGACAGGGGTCAGCATACGAGCAGTACTTC. Encoded protein: CSARPPPGQGSAYEQYF.

This clonotype has a count of ten or more. The chain links TRBV2 to TRBJ2-2; 8 bases match TRBD1. V shed 5 bases and J 6 bases; nucleotides not matched to a gene: 8. This CDR3 contains 15 residues. CDR1 is SNHLY, CDR2 FYNNEI, per germline. The CDR3 protein is CASSLNRGMAGELFF. CDR3 nucleotides: TGTGCCAGCAGTTTGAACAGGGGGATGGCCGGGGAGCTGTTTTTT.